Presented here are 19 T cell receptor beta chains from one specimen sequenced in a study of cytomegalovirus exposure and HLA in healthy donors. The method was immunoSEQ multiplex PCR; TCRdb's version includes in-frame clones alone and lacks a portion of them. The sample has some 170,000 clones, 85% to 90% seen once. Sequences were obtained from PBMCs. The source of these receptors is a woman in her thirties in good health and CMV-seronegative.

The chain combines TRBV2 with TRBJ1-5, with 7 bases lining up with TRBD1. The CDR3 runs 15 residues. Germline lookup yields CDR1 SNHLY and CDR2 FYNNEI. V dropped 5 bases and J dropped 0; count of bases not matched to a gene: 4. The CDR3 nucleotides read TGTGCCAGCAGTTTACAGGGGTATAGCAATCAGCCCCAGCATTTT. Encoded protein: CASSLQGYSNQPQHF. Supplemented by reference TRBV2 and TRBJ1-5, the full variable domain reads EPEVTQTPSHQVTQMGQEVILRCVPISNHLYFYWYRQILGQKVEFLVSFYNNEISEKSEIFDDQFSVERPDGSNFTLKIRSTKLEDSAMYFCASSLQGYSNQPQHFGDGTRLSIL.

The chain joins TRBV9 to TRBJ1-5, with a possible D match to TRBD1 (5 bases). CDR3 length: 16 amino acids. The V gene lost 0 bases and the J gene lost 2 bases, with 12 bases spanning the gap. The V gene's germline CDR1 is SGDLS and CDR2 YYNGEE. This chain's CDR3 is CASSVDAGGGNQPQHF. The CDR3 nucleotides read TGTGCCAGCAGCGTAGATGCGGGAGGGGGCAATCAGCCCCAGCATTTT.

The gene calls are TRBV6-5 and TRBJ2-7; TRBD1 aligns across 7 bases. Germline loops: CDR1 MNHEY, CDR2 SVGAGI. With V trimmed by 5 bases and J by 1 base, 8 bases remained unmatched. The CDR3 runs 15 residues. CDR3 residues: CASSPNMGQSYEQYF. The CDR3 DNA sequence: TGTGCCAGCAGTCCTAACATGGGACAGTCCTACGAGCAGTACTTC.

The chain is built from TRBV5-6 and TRBJ2-1; 7 bases agree with TRBD2. This CDR3 contains 15 residues. Germline V gene data show CDR1 as SGHDT and CDR2 as YYEEEE. The J segment lost 7 bases and the V segment lost 2 bases, leaving 9 bases of the junction unmatched. CDR3 protein: CASSFKVAGGNEQFF. The CDR3 DNA sequence: TGTGCCAGCAGCTTTAAGGTAGCGGGTGGGAATGAGCAGTTCTTC.

The chain recombines TRBV6-5 with TRBJ1-6, with 8 positions matching TRBD1. The CDR3 runs 15 residues. CDR1 is MNHEY, CDR2 SVGAGI, per germline. Trimming took 4 bases from V and 7 from J; bases not matched to a gene: 6. This CDR3 is CASSSDRVGNSPLHF. The CDR3 nucleotides are TGTGCCAGCAGTTCGGACAGGGTAGGGAATTCACCCCTCCACTTT.

V usage is TRBV6-5 and J usage is TRBJ1-5; D unclear. This CDR3 contains 12 residues. CDR1 and CDR2 from the germline V gene are MNHEY and SVGAGI. V lost 2 bases and J 9 bases, leaving 8 bases between the germline ends. The CDR3: CASSYKTGPQHF. CDR3 in DNA: TGTGCCAGCAGTTACAAGACTGGGCCCCAGCATTTT.

The chain has TRBV4-1 and TRBJ2-1; 7 bases map to TRBD2. Trimming cost V 4 bases and J 7 bases; bases outside gene matches: 10. The CDR3 spans 15 residues. Germline V gene sequence: CDR1 MGHRA, CDR2 YSYEKL. CDR3 sequence reads: CASSPRREGANEQFF. The CDR3 bases are TGCGCCAGCAGCCCCCGAAGGGAGGGAGCAAATGAGCAGTTCTTC.

V gene TRBV5-1 combines with J gene TRBJ1-1, with D tentatively TRBD1 (6 bases). This CDR3 contains 15 residues. V was trimmed by 4 bases and J by 4 bases, leaving 17 bases between them. Germline CDR1 SGHRS, CDR2 YFSETQ. The CDR3, as DNA: TGCGCCAGCAGCAGAACAGGGTTGAGGGCCACTGAAGCTTTCTTT. Translating gives CASSRTGLRATEAFF.

This clone was seen only a few times. The J gene is TRBJ2-7, the V gene TRBV27; the D gene is possibly TRBD1 (6 bases). CDR1 and CDR2 (germline): MNHEY, SMNVEV (reference sequence). With 3 bases removed from V and 4 bases from J, the gap between germline ends came to 13 bases. This CDR3 has 14 amino acids. The CDR3, as DNA: TGTGCCAGCAGTTTTAGGGGCAGGGGTTACGAGCAGTACTTC. The encoded protein is CASSFRGRGYEQYF.

The genes are TRBV27 and TRBJ1-2, with a tentative D call TRBD1 (5 bases). In germline, CDR1 is MNHEY, CDR2 SMNVEV (reference sequence). The length of the CDR3 is 15 residues. V was trimmed by 5 bases and J by 4 bases, leaving 17 bases between them. CDR3 region: CASSNHPGDLYGYTF. The DNA of the CDR3 is TGTGCCAGCAGTAATCACCCGGGGGACCTCTATGGCTACACCTTC.

With respect to this clone: Distinct nucleotide sequences in the sample also encode this CDR3. Written as DNA, the CDR3 is TGCGCCAGCAGCTTGGGAGGGGGATCCTACGAGCAGTACTTC. Translated: CASSLGGGSYEQYF. The chain joins TRBV5-1 to TRBJ2-7; perhaps TRBD1 as D (6 bases). The CDR3 extends over 14 amino acids. Germline V gene sequence: CDR1 SGHRS, CDR2 YFSETQ. The V end was cut by 0 bases, the J end by 1 base, with 8 bases between.

J is TRBJ1-2 and V is TRBV11-2, with 7 bases identical to TRBD1. The length of the CDR3 is 16 residues. CDR1 and CDR2 (germline): SGHAT, FQNNGV. Unmatched junction bases numbered 14, after V lost 4 bases and J lost 6 bases. CDR3 in amino acids: CASSSPKSGTADGYTF. Here the CDR3 DNA reads TGTGCCAGCAGCTCACCCAAGTCCGGGACAGCAGATGGCTACACCTTC.

The chain is built from TRBV27 and TRBJ2-7, with 9 bases identical to TRBD1. Germline V gene data show CDR1 as MNHEY and CDR2 as SMNVEV (reference sequence). The V segment lost 5 bases and the J segment 4 bases; nucleotides outside the gene matches: 9. CDR3 length: 15 amino acids. In nucleotides, the CDR3 is TGTGCCAGCAGTATTACGGGACAGGGTTTTTACGAGCAGTACTTC. This translates into CASSITGQGFYEQYF.

The rearrangement joins TRBV5-1 to TRBJ1-5; TRBD1 aligns across 7 bases. The V segment lost 0 bases and the J segment 7 bases; nucleotides outside the gene matches: 4. The germline CDR1 and CDR2 sequences are SGHRS and YFSETQ. This CDR3 region has 14 residues. CDR3 region: CASSLGSGGQPQHF. Here the CDR3 DNA reads TGCGCCAGCAGCTTGGGGTCAGGGGGACAGCCCCAGCATTTT.

The CDR3 bases are TGTGCCAGCAGCCGAGCTAGGGAGCGAGCGGGCCAAGAGACCCAGTACTTC. Its translation: CASSRARERAGQETQYF. This chain joins TRBV7-8 and TRBJ2-5; a weak D match, TRBD2 (6 bases). Germline CDR1 is SGHVS and CDR2 is FQNEAQ. Deletions cut 5 bases from V and 1 base from J, with 20 bases between. This CDR3 spans 17 amino acids.

V usage is TRBV11-3 and J usage is TRBJ2-7, with 8 bases aligning to TRBD1. The CDR3 totals 14 residues. Germline assignment: CDR1 SGHNT and CDR2 YENEEA. Trimming cost V 5 bases and J 1 base; bases outside gene matches: 4. CDR3 region: CASSPRTGSYEQYF. CDR3 bases: TGTGCCAGCAGCCCCAGGACAGGGTCCTACGAGCAGTACTTC.

The J gene is TRBJ1-6, the V gene TRBV5-1, with a possible D match to TRBD1 (6 bases). The V gene's germline CDR1 is SGHRS and CDR2 YFSETQ. CDR3 size: 17 residues. V was shortened by 1 base and J by 3 bases, with 14 bases between the two germline ends. For the CDR3, the DNA is TGCGCCAGCAGCTTGAACAGGGCGTCTGACTATAATTCACCCCTCCACTTT. Translated, it gives CASSLNRASDYNSPLHF.

The V call is TRBV19, the J call TRBJ1-5; perhaps TRBD1 as D (6 bases). Germline V gene data show CDR1 as LNHDA and CDR2 as SQIVND (reference sequence). There are 15 residues in the CDR3. V was pared by 5 bases and J by 3 bases, with 14 bases between. The chain's CDR3 is CASSDPTGPNQPQHF. The CDR3 region has the DNA TGTGCCAGTAGTGACCCGACAGGCCCCAATCAGCCCCAGCATTTT.

This clone was counted once. This sequence joins TRBV7-9 and TRBJ1-3; no clear D. Trimming pared 1 base from V and 5 bases from J, leaving 9 bases between. Germline V gene data show CDR1 as SEHNR and CDR2 as FQNEAQ (reference sequence). This CDR3 has 14 residues. CDR3 sequence: CASSLGEKRNTIYF. In DNA form, the CDR3 reads TGTGCCAGCAGCTTAGGTGAGAAGAGAAACACCATATATTTT.